The source of this T cell receptor (beta chain) is a study of quantifying T cell responses using KT2 cells. As for the study in general: Reverse transcription used primers in the TCR alpha and beta constant regions.

The CDR3 is made up of 20 amino acids. The J segment lost 1 base and the V segment lost 7 bases, leaving 24 bases of the junction unmatched. A single-stranded UMI oligo with SP2 sequence was ligated to cDNA 3' ends. First-round PCR used about 4 cycles and beta primers RC1.1 and RC1.2 covering TRBC1 and TRBC2. Starting with the second PCR, alpha and beta TCR chains went through separate processing. TCRdb re-analysed the UMI-ligation and nested PCR reads in MiXCR, keeping a single row per CDR3 protein. The table includes tens of thousands of distinct CDR3 sequences, 10% to 15% detected once. Notes on the study in general: Counts of KT2 alpha and beta sequences rose linearly with the number of KT2 cells added.

Concerning this clonotype itself: Antigen: not known.

The sequence derives from a human donor. V usage is TRBV12-3 or TRBV12-4 and J usage is TRBJ1-2; 7 bases are shared with TRBD1. Sequencing was done on a sample of PBMCs spiked with cells of the T cell clone KT2. CDR3 DNA: TGTGCCAGCATGAAGGGGAACAGGGGATTGTTATTAAGCAATAACTATGGCTACACCTTC. As protein: CASMKGNRGLLLSNNYGYTF.